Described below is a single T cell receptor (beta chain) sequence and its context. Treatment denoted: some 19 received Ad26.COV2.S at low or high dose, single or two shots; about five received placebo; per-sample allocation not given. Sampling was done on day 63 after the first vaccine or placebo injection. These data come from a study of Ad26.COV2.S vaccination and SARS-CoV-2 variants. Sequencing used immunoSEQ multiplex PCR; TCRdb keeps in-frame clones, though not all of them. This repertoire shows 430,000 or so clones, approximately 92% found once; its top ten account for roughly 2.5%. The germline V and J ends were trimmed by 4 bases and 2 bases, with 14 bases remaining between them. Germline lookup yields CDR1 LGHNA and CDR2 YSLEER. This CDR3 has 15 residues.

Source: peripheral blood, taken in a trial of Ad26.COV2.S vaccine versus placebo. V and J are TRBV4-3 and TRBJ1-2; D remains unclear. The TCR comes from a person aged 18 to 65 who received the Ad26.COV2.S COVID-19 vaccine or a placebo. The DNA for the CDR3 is TGCGCCAGCAGCCCATACCCGGACGGGAACTATGGCTACACCTTC. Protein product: CASSPYPDGNYGYTF.